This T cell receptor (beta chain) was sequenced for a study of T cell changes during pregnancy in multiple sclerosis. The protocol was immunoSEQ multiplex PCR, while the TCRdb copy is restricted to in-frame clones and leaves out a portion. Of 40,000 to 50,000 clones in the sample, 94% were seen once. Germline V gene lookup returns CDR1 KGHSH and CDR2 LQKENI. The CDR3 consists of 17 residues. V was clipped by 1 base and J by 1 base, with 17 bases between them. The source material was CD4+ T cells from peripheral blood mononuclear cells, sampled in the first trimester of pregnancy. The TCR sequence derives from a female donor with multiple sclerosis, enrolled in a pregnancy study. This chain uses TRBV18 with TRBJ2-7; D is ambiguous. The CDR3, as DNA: TGTGCCAGCTCACCACTTCCTATTGGTTCGGTTTCCTACGAGCAGTACTTC. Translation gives CASSPLPIGSVSYEQYF.